This T cell receptor beta chain comes out of a study of T cells expressing NK-cell markers. Study as a whole: Sorted CD3+CD56-NKG2C+, CD3+CD56+NKG2C- and CD3+CD56+NKG2C+ T cells were the source of the TCR beta repertoires.

Reprocessing the 5' RACE reads, TCRdb reports a single entry for every CDR3 protein and omits DNA. The sample yields roughly 380,000 distinct CDR3 sequences, of which the top ten take up roughly 5.5%. This CDR3 region has 17 residues. Germline CDR1 and CDR2: LGHNT and FRNRAP. The TCR originated in a man aged 18-75 years in good health. Sequences were obtained from blood T cells: a sorted CD56 or NKG2C T cell subset, CD4+ or CD8+ T cells, or bulk PBMC T cells (not recorded which). The gene calls are TRBV12-5 and TRBJ2-7; TCRdb designates TRBD2, a call that cannot be tested without DNA. The CDR3 spells CASGLLRTSGISYEQYF.